This T cell receptor beta chain stems from a study of T cell responses to AZD1222 COVID-19 vaccine. Study context: Analyses pooled second doses at about 4 or about 12 weeks.

The method was immunoSEQ multiplex PCR; TCRdb's version includes in-frame clones alone and lacks a portion of them. Of over 85,000 clones listed, approximately 90% are singletons. The CDR3 is 14 residues long. CDR1 is KGHSH and CDR2 is LQKENI in the germline V gene. The V and J ends lost 2 bases and 8 bases respectively, with 15 bases between them. This clonotype originated in an adult in good health. The source material was peripheral blood, sampled on day 0 of AZD1222 vaccination. This chain connects TRBV18 to TRBJ1-2; perhaps TRBD1 as D (6 bases). CDR3 in DNA: TGTGCCAGCTCACCAGATAACAGGGCTTGGGGCTACACCTTC. Its translation: CASSPDNRAWGYTF. The variable domain in full, with the rest retrieved from reference TRBV18 and TRBJ1-2, is NAGVMQNPRHLVRRRGQEARLRCSPMKGHSHVYWYRQLPEEGLKFMVYLQKENIIDESGMPKERFSAEFPKEGPSILRIQQVVRGDSAAYFCASSPDNRAWGYTFGSGTRLTVV.